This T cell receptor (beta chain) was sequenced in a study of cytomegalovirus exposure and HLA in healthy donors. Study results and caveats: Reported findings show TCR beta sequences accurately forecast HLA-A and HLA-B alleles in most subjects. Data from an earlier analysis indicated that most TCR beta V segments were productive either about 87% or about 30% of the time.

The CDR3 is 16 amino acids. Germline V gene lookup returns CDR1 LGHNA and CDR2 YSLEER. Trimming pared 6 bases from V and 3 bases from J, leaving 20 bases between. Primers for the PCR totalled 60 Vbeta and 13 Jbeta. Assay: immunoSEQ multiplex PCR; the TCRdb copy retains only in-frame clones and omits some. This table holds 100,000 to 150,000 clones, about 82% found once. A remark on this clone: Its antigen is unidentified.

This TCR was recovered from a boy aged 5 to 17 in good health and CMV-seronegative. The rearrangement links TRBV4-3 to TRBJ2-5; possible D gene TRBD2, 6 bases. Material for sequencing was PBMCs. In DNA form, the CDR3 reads TGCGCCAGCAGTCTTCGACGGGGGACCTTGGAAGAGACCCAGTACTTC. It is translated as CASSLRRGTLEETQYF.